Below are 2 T cell receptor beta chains sequenced from a single sample in a study of CD8+CD57+ T cells in acquired aplastic anemia. Genomic DNA was employed as the template in profiling TCR beta VDJ and CDR3. TCRdb called the reads again in MiXCR, with one record for every CDR3 protein. The data contain approximately 270,000 distinct CDR3 sequences, 55% to 65% of them seen just once; the ten biggest clones take up around 8%. The sample taken for sequencing was sorted CD4+, CD8+, or CD8+CD57+ T cells (not recorded which) from PBMCs. The receptors originated from a human donor with severe aplastic anemia or a healthy control (not recorded which).

V is TRBV24-1 and J is TRBJ2-3, with 7 bases matching TRBD2. This CDR3 contains 15 residues. Germline CDR1 reads KGHDR; CDR2 reads SFDVKD. V dropped 7 bases and J dropped 4; count of bases not matched to a gene: 10. In nucleotides, the CDR3 is TGTGCCACCAGCCACGCCGTCGCGGGAGCAGATACGCAGTATTTT. Protein product: CATSHAVAGADTQYF.

This clonotype was recorded at least ten times. V gene TRBV12-3 or TRBV12-4 combines with J gene TRBJ2-1, with TRBD1 matching over 9 bases. The V segment lost 6 bases and the J segment 4 bases; nucleotides outside the gene matches: 10. This CDR3 comprises 16 residues. In DNA form, the CDR3 reads TGTGCCAGCAGGCCCCGGGACAGGGAATCTTACAATGAGCAGTTCTTC. This translates into CASRPRDRESYNEQFF.